The clone carrying this T cell receptor beta chain was counted between two and nine times. No antigen is known for it. As for time point: sample taken at primary tumor resection. Samples were obtained from around 72 donors, all untreated early-stage non-small cell lung cancer patients. Unsorted whole RNA from tumor, nontumor lung or frozen PBMC underwent sequencing. The germline V gene has CDR1 SGHNT and CDR2 YENEEA. Between the trimmed V and J ends, which lost 2 bases and 1 base, there was a span of 9 bases. This CDR3 has 15 residues. This record comes from a study of spatial heterogeneity in lung cancer. Study context: Compared with alpha-chain sequences, beta-chain sequences were consistently detected in greater numbers.

Each CDR3 protein is one row after TCRdb ran MiXCR on the 5' RACE reads. The sample has over 50,000 distinct CDR3 sequences; 6.3% are singletons. Notes on the study in general: Ubiquitous expanded tumor TCRs surfaced in blood more at resection than they did at follow-up.

Source: PBMCs, taken at surgery. The source of this sequence is a female donor with early-stage non-small cell lung cancer. This chain links TRBV11-3 with TRBJ2-1; D is unclear. CDR3 DNA: TGTGCCAGCAGCTTATACGACGATTCCTACAATGAGCAGTTCTTC. Its translation is CASSLYDDSYNEQFF. Complete variable domain (other parts from reference TRBV11-3 and TRBJ2-1): EAGVVQSPRYKIIEKKQPVAFWCNPISGHNTLYWYLQNLGQGPELLIRYENEEAVDDSQLPKDRFSAERLKGVDSTLKIQPAELGDSAVYLCASSLYDDSYNEQFFGPGTRLTVL.